These 8 T cell receptor beta chains were sequenced from one sample in a study of T-cell memory formation after mild COVID-19. TCRdb reprocessed the 5' RACE reads with MiXCR, giving one entry per CDR3 protein. The sample has around 200,000 distinct CDR3 sequences, roughly 16% seen once. Sequenced sample: PBMCs or a T cell subset sorted from them (not recorded which). The receptors originated from an adult woman who had mild COVID-19 (a few samples of this study predate the infection). Cell type and time point are not known.

CDR3 coding DNA: TGTGCCAGCAGCCAGCTCAACCCCCTCCCGACAGATACGCAGTATTTT. It codes for CASSQLNPLPTDTQYF. The chain has TRBV27 and TRBJ2-3; D is undetermined. The CDR3 runs 16 residues. Germline V lookup: CDR1 MNHEY, CDR2 SMNVEV (reference sequence). V gave up 6 bases and J gave up 3 bases, with 19 bases separating them.

The J gene is TRBJ2-3, the V gene TRBV5-5; weak D call: TRBD2 (5 bases). The CDR3 contains 15 residues. Trimming stripped 3 bases from V and 4 bases from J, with 15 bases between. Per the germline V gene, CDR1 is SGHKS and CDR2 is YYEKEE (reference sequence). The CDR3 DNA reads TGTGCCAGCAGCTCGACGGGGATTCGGTCAGATACGCAGTATTTT. This sequence encodes CASSSTGIRSDTQYF.

This clonotype was found a few times. The J gene is TRBJ2-5, the V gene TRBV14; D not certain. The germline CDR1 and CDR2 sequences are SGHDN and FVKESK. This CDR3 comprises 14 residues. The V and J ends lost 3 bases and 5 bases respectively, with 13 bases between them. The CDR3 bases are TGTGCCAGCAGCCAGCGTGGCGTATGGGAGACCCAGTACTTC. This codes for CASSQRGVWETQYF.

The chain uses TRBV30 and TRBJ2-1, with 14 positions matching TRBD2. The CDR3 totals 13 residues. The V gene's germline CDR1 is GTSNPN and CDR2 SVGIG (reference sequence). J gave up 15 bases and V 3 bases, and 7 bases lay outside the gene matches. The CDR3 DNA reads TGTGCCTGGAGCCTGGGACTAGCGGGAGATCCGTTCTTC. Protein: CAWSLGLAGDPFF.

The V call is TRBV5-5, the J call TRBJ1-6, with D possibly being TRBD1 (5 bases). V lost 1 base, J lost 7 bases, and 12 bases lay in between. The CDR3 totals 15 residues. Germline V gene sequence: CDR1 SGHKS, CDR2 YYEKEE (reference sequence). The CDR3 loop is CASSLIGSGNSPLHF. The CDR3 DNA follows: TGTGCCAGCAGCTTGATCGGTTCAGGGAATTCACCCCTCCACTTT.

This clonotype has at least ten counts. The V and J genes are TRBV9 and TRBJ1-6; 8 bases are shared with TRBD1. V was clipped by 4 bases and J by 6 bases; unmatched bases: 9. The CDR3 is 16 residues long. Germline CDR1 is SGDLS and CDR2 is YYNGEE. In DNA form, the CDR3 reads TGTGCCAGCAGCCCAAGGACAGGGCAGGGTAATTCACCCCTCCACTTT. Protein: CASSPRTGQGNSPLHF.

In this sample, this clonotype turned up a few times. This chain connects TRBV11-1 to TRBJ2-2, with a weak D call TRBD1 (5 bases). This CDR3 has 15 amino acids. The V end lost 0 bases, the J end lost 3 bases, and 8 bases lay between the germline ends. The germline V gene encodes CDR1 SGHAT and CDR2 FQDESV (reference sequence). The CDR3 here is CASSLAPGYTGELFF. In DNA form, the CDR3 reads TGTGCCAGCAGCTTAGCGCCAGGGTACACCGGGGAGCTGTTTTTT.

The chain has TRBV28 and TRBJ2-4; the D is unclear. The CDR3 contains 16 residues. With 5 bases removed from V and 8 bases from J, the gap between germline ends came to 22 bases. CDR1 and CDR2 from the germline V gene are MDHEN and SYDVKM. The CDR3 DNA is TGTGCCAGCAGTACCCCAGACGGTCTGAGTGAAGACATTCAGTACTTC. Encoded protein: CASSTPDGLSEDIQYF.